This T cell receptor beta chain was captured in a study of cytomegalovirus exposure and HLA in healthy donors. Findings and limits, study-wide: A later analysis linked a missense DCLRE1C variant to TCR beta V- and J-gene trimming.

The CDR3 runs to 12 residues. With 5 bases removed from V and 2 bases from J, the gap between germline ends came to 7 bases. Germline V gene data show CDR1 as SGHAT and CDR2 as FQNNGV. This clone occurred once. Its antigen remains unidentified. A multiplex PCR was run with 60 Vbeta primers and 13 Jbeta primers. The protocol was immunoSEQ multiplex PCR, while the TCRdb copy is restricted to in-frame clones and leaves out a portion. The top ten clones hold under 2% of a sample with approximately 160,000 clones, 81% of them seen once. Sequences were obtained from PBMCs. The rearrangement uses TRBV11-2 and TRBJ2-7, with D hard to call. The source is a young woman in good health and CMV-seronegative. The CDR3, as DNA: TGTGCCAGCAGCGTACTCACCTACGAGCAGTACTTC. This gives the protein CASSVLTYEQYF.